A selection of T cell receptor beta chains follows, all from one sample in a study of blood T cell repertoires in COVID-19. Libraries were prepared by immunoSEQ multiplex PCR; TCRdb keeps only in-frame clonotypes and omits some of them. Here the sample spans about 25,000 clones, 80% to 85% being singletons. The specimen was peripheral blood. The receptors derive from a man between 70 and 80 years old with acute or convalescent COVID-19. Both conserved end residues are part of each CDR3. Each record gives: clone size, J gene, V gene, D gene, CDR3 DNA, CDR3 protein. The D gene is left open where the match is weak. Only part of the rows carry a size: once, few, many, or a class if the clone is expanded.

abundance: NA; j_gene: TRBJ2-2; v_gene: TRBV6-6; d_gene: NA; CDR3nt: TGTGGATGCGGGACCGGGATCAACACCGGGGAGCTGTTTTTT; CDR3aa: CGCGTGINTGELFF
abundance: NA; j_gene: TRBJ2-5; v_gene: TRBV12-3/TRBV12-4; d_gene: NA; CDR3nt: TGTGCCAGCAGTTTTCTGGAGACCCAGTACTTC; CDR3aa: CASSFLETQYF
abundance: few; j_gene: TRBJ1-5; v_gene: TRBV5-1; d_gene: NA; CDR3nt: TGCGCCAGCAGCTTGGAGGGAGGGGGACAGCCCCAGCATTTT; CDR3aa: CASSLEGGGQPQHF
abundance: NA; j_gene: TRBJ1-2; v_gene: TRBV6-5; d_gene: TRBD1; CDR3nt: TGTGCCAGCAGCGCGACAGGGGGCGGTGGCTACACCTTC; CDR3aa: CASSATGGGGYTF
abundance: once; j_gene: TRBJ1-5; v_gene: TRBV30; d_gene: TRBD1; CDR3nt: TGTGCCTGGAGGGACAGGGGAGGGGATCAGCCCCAGCATTTT; CDR3aa: CAWRDRGGDQPQHF
abundance: NA; j_gene: TRBJ2-2; v_gene: TRBV19; d_gene: TRBD2; CDR3nt: TGTGCCAGTAGTATAGATGGGAGGGGCACCGGGGAGCTGTTTTTT; CDR3aa: CASSIDGRGTGELFF
abundance: NA; j_gene: TRBJ1-5; v_gene: TRBV2; d_gene: NA; CDR3nt: TGTGCCAGCATGGGGGGGAATGTGGAGCCCCAGCATTTT; CDR3aa: CASMGGNVEPQHF
abundance: NA; j_gene: TRBJ2-3; v_gene: TRBV5-6; d_gene: TRBD2; CDR3nt: TGTGCCAGCAGCTTGATGCTGGGACTAGCGACGTATGCCACAGATACGCAGTATTTT; CDR3aa: CASSLMLGLATYATDTQYF
abundance: NA; j_gene: TRBJ1-5; v_gene: TRBV5-6; d_gene: NA; CDR3nt: TGTGCCAGCAGCTTAGGCGGAACCTATAGCAATCAGCCCCAGCATTTT; CDR3aa: CASSLGGTYSNQPQHF
abundance: NA; j_gene: TRBJ2-2; v_gene: TRBV5-6; d_gene: TRBD1; CDR3nt: TGTGCCAGCAGCGGGTTCAGGGGGCGCCCGAACACCGGGGAGCTGTTTTTT; CDR3aa: CASSGFRGRPNTGELFF
abundance: NA; j_gene: TRBJ2-2; v_gene: TRBV24-1; d_gene: NA; CDR3nt: TGTGCCACCAGTGCCCCAGAAAACACCGGGGAGCTGTTTTTT; CDR3aa: CATSAPENTGELFF
abundance: NA; j_gene: TRBJ1-2; v_gene: TRBV12-5; d_gene: TRBD1; CDR3nt: TGTGCTAGTGGTTTAATACAGGGGGTCAGAAACAACCCATATGGCTACACCTTC; CDR3aa: CASGLIQGVRNNPYGYTF
abundance: once; j_gene: TRBJ2-2; v_gene: TRBV7-9; d_gene: TRBD2; CDR3nt: TGTGCCAGCAGCTTTCATCCGGCGGGGGGGCCTTCTGCCGGGGAGCTGTTTTTT; CDR3aa: CASSFHPAGGPSAGELFF
abundance: NA; j_gene: TRBJ2-1; v_gene: TRBV19; d_gene: NA; CDR3nt: TGTGCCAGTAGTTCGGACAGGAAAGCGGGCAATGAGCAGTTCTTC; CDR3aa: CASSSDRKAGNEQFF
abundance: NA; j_gene: TRBJ2-7; v_gene: TRBV7-8; d_gene: NA; CDR3nt: TGTGCCAGCAGCTTAAGGTCAGGGCCGGGCTACGAGCAGTACTTC; CDR3aa: CASSLRSGPGYEQYF
abundance: few; j_gene: TRBJ2-7; v_gene: TRBV19; d_gene: NA; CDR3nt: TGTGCCAGTAGTGGGGGCGGACGCGAGCAGTACTTC; CDR3aa: CASSGGGREQYF
abundance: NA; j_gene: TRBJ2-2; v_gene: TRBV7-9; d_gene: NA; CDR3nt: TGTGCCAGCAGCTACAGGGTTTCCGGGGAGCTGTTTTTT; CDR3aa: CASSYRVSGELFF
abundance: NA; j_gene: TRBJ2-3; v_gene: TRBV6-2/TRBV6-3; d_gene: TRBD2; CDR3nt: TGTGCCAGCAGTTACCAAAGCGGGGGGGAGAAGTATTTT; CDR3aa: CASSYQSGGEKYF
abundance: once; j_gene: TRBJ2-1; v_gene: TRBV10-3; d_gene: TRBD2; CDR3nt: TGTGCCGTCCAGACTAGCGGGATCAGCTCCTACAATGAGCAGTTCTTC; CDR3aa: CAVQTSGISSYNEQFF
abundance: NA; j_gene: TRBJ1-6; v_gene: TRBV6-1; d_gene: NA; CDR3nt: TGTGCCAGCAGTGAGGCCTCGGAACAGGGCGGCTCACCCCTCCACTTT; CDR3aa: CASSEASEQGGSPLHF
abundance: NA; j_gene: TRBJ1-4; v_gene: TRBV9; d_gene: TRBD1; CDR3nt: TGTGCCAGCAGCGTAGGGGACAGGAGTTCCGAAAAACTGTTTTTT; CDR3aa: CASSVGDRSSEKLFF
abundance: NA; j_gene: TRBJ1-1; v_gene: TRBV7-2; d_gene: NA; CDR3nt: TGTGCCAGCAGCTTGGACAGCAGGAACACTGAAGCTTTCTTT; CDR3aa: CASSLDSRNTEAFF
abundance: once; j_gene: TRBJ1-1; v_gene: TRBV9; d_gene: NA; CDR3nt: TGTGCCAGCAGCGTGGACGGGCAGGGGCAGGAAGCTTTCTTT; CDR3aa: CASSVDGQGQEAFF
abundance: NA; j_gene: TRBJ1-1; v_gene: TRBV3-1/TRBV3-2; d_gene: NA; CDR3nt: TGTGCCAGCAGCCCCAGGGGAAGTCGAAACACTGAAGCTTTCTTT; CDR3aa: CASSPRGSRNTEAFF
abundance: once; j_gene: TRBJ2-2; v_gene: TRBV19; d_gene: NA; CDR3nt: TGTGCCAGTAGTATAGGCAGGGGGGACACCGGGGAGCTGTTTTTT; CDR3aa: CASSIGRGDTGELFF
abundance: NA; j_gene: TRBJ2-3; v_gene: TRBV9; d_gene: NA; CDR3nt: TGTGCCAGCAGCCCTCATTGGGCCACAGATACGCAGTATTTT; CDR3aa: CASSPHWATDTQYF
abundance: NA; j_gene: TRBJ2-1; v_gene: TRBV12-3/TRBV12-4; d_gene: NA; CDR3nt: TGTGCCAGCAGTTTAGGTACCGGGAAGAGACTGTTCTTC; CDR3aa: CASSLGTGKRLFF
abundance: NA; j_gene: TRBJ1-6; v_gene: TRBV7-8; d_gene: NA; CDR3nt: TGTGCCAGCAGCTTACAGGAAAGGTCACCCCTCCACTTT; CDR3aa: CASSLQERSPLHF
abundance: NA; j_gene: TRBJ1-3; v_gene: TRBV11-2; d_gene: NA; CDR3nt: TGTGCCAGCAGCGCTCCTCAGTACTCTGGAAACACCATATATTTT; CDR3aa: CASSAPQYSGNTIYF
abundance: NA; j_gene: TRBJ2-7; v_gene: TRBV18; d_gene: NA; CDR3nt: TGTGCCAGCTCACCTGAACTAGACTACGAGCAGTACTTC; CDR3aa: CASSPELDYEQYF
abundance: NA; j_gene: TRBJ2-3; v_gene: TRBV7-3; d_gene: TRBD2; CDR3nt: TGTGCCAGCAGCGAGACTAGCGGGGGGGTAAATACGCAGTATTTT; CDR3aa: CASSETSGGVNTQYF
abundance: NA; j_gene: TRBJ2-2; v_gene: TRBV9; d_gene: TRBD1; CDR3nt: TGTGCCAGCAGCGTAGGGACAGGGAGGACCGGGGAGCTGTTTTTT; CDR3aa: CASSVGTGRTGELFF
abundance: NA; j_gene: TRBJ1-2; v_gene: TRBV24-1; d_gene: NA; CDR3nt: TGTGCCACCAGTGATGCATCGTGGGGCGGCCTCGATGGCTACACCTTC; CDR3aa: CATSDASWGGLDGYTF
abundance: NA; j_gene: TRBJ1-6; v_gene: TRBV25-1; d_gene: TRBD1; CDR3nt: TGTGCCAGCAGGGCCCCGGGGACAGGGAATTCACCCCTCCACTTT; CDR3aa: CASRAPGTGNSPLHF
abundance: NA; j_gene: TRBJ2-1; v_gene: TRBV19; d_gene: TRBD2; CDR3nt: TGTGCCAGTAGTATTGGACTAGCGGCTGCGAATGAGCAGTTCTTC; CDR3aa: CASSIGLAAANEQFF
abundance: NA; j_gene: TRBJ2-3; v_gene: TRBV27; d_gene: NA; CDR3nt: TGTGCCAGCAGTCAACGCGGAATTAGCACAGATACGCAGTATTTT; CDR3aa: CASSQRGISTDTQYF
abundance: NA; j_gene: TRBJ2-2; v_gene: TRBV30; d_gene: TRBD2; CDR3nt: TGTGCCTGGGGTATAGCGGGAGGGGGGACCGGGGAGCTGTTTTTT; CDR3aa: CAWGIAGGGTGELFF
abundance: NA; j_gene: TRBJ2-7; v_gene: TRBV4-1; d_gene: NA; CDR3nt: TGCGCCAGCAGCCAAGATATGGCGGTCGGAATATCCTACGAGCAGTACTTC; CDR3aa: CASSQDMAVGISYEQYF
abundance: NA; j_gene: TRBJ2-7; v_gene: TRBV27; d_gene: NA; CDR3nt: TGTGCCAGCAGTCTCGGCACGGGGGCCTACGAGCAGTACTTC; CDR3aa: CASSLGTGAYEQYF
abundance: few; j_gene: TRBJ2-7; v_gene: TRBV11-2; d_gene: TRBD1; CDR3nt: TGTGCCAGCAGCGCGACGACCGGGACAGGGTCCTACGAGCAGTACTTC; CDR3aa: CASSATTGTGSYEQYF
abundance: NA; j_gene: TRBJ1-1; v_gene: TRBV6-5; d_gene: NA; CDR3nt: TGTGCCAGCAGTTACGCGCAGGGTGTAGCTTTCTTT; CDR3aa: CASSYAQGVAFF